Listed below are T cell receptor beta chains from one sample, sequenced in a study of shared clonotypes between healthy human individuals. Sequencing was performed with immunoSEQ multiplex PCR; in TCRdb, only in-frame clones are kept and a portion is missing. The sample contains about 2.5 million clones, roughly 90% of which appear only once. The sequenced sample consisted of naive CD4+ T cells from PBMCs. The receptors stem from a man between 18 and 29 years old in good health. Some clones in this sample may be carry-over from other donors' samples. CDR3s include the opening cysteine and the closing phenylalanine or tryptophan. The order of the fields is clone size, J gene, D gene, V gene, CDR3 length, CDR3 protein, CDR3 DNA. D genes are given only for firm matches. Some rows have no size entry. The others give once, few or many, or a class for an expanded clone.

NA	TRBJ1-5	TRBD1	TRBV28	15	CASIRGTRSNQPQHF	TGTGCCAGCATCAGGGGGACCCGCAGCAATCAGCCCCAGCATTTT
NA	TRBJ2-7	NA	TRBV5-8	13	CASSSQRISEQYF	TGTGCCAGCAGCTCTCAACGGATAAGCGAGCAGTACTTC
NA	TRBJ2-6	TRBD1	TRBV7-8	16	CASTVGGFSGANVLTF	TGTGCCAGCACCGTAGGGGGCTTCTCTGGGGCCAACGTCCTGACTTTC
NA	TRBJ1-4	NA	TRBV28	14	CASSRVGPNEKLFF	TGTGCCAGCAGCCGAGTGGGTCCTAATGAAAAACTGTTTTTT
NA	TRBJ1-4	NA	TRBV19	12	CASRPANEKLFF	TGTGCCAGTAGACCGGCTAATGAAAAACTGTTTTTT
few	TRBJ1-1	TRBD1	TRBV30	13	CAWSKGTVGEAFF	TGTGCCTGGAGTAAGGGGACAGTCGGTGAAGCTTTCTTT
NA	TRBJ2-2	NA	TRBV5-8	16	CASSLGATPNTGELFF	TGTGCCAGCAGCTTGGGGGCTACACCGAACACCGGGGAGCTGTTTTTT
NA	TRBJ2-7	TRBD1	TRBV27	16	CASSPTRWNRGYEQYF	TGTGCCAGCAGCCCCACCCGCTGGAACAGGGGCTACGAGCAGTACTTC
NA	TRBJ1-1	TRBD1	TRBV7-3	13	CASSLNRGSEAFF	TGTGCCAGCAGCTTAAACAGGGGCTCTGAAGCTTTCTTT
NA	TRBJ1-2	NA	TRBV29-1	12	CSAEIRQYGYTF	TGCAGCGCTGAAATCAGACAGTATGGCTACACCTTC
NA	TRBJ2-3	NA	TRBV12-5	12	CASAPRADTQYF	TGTGCTAGTGCTCCCCGGGCAGATACGCAGTATTTT
NA	TRBJ1-1	NA	TRBV30	13	CAWSPSLNTEAFF	TGTGCCTGGAGTCCCTCCCTGAACACTGAAGCTTTCTTT
NA	TRBJ1-1	NA	TRBV5-6	15	CASSVVLVANTEAFF	TGTGCCAGCAGCGTGGTTTTAGTGGCGAACACTGAAGCTTTCTTT
NA	TRBJ1-3	TRBD1	TRBV7-9	15	CASSKSTGPGNTIYF	TGTGCCAGCAGCAAGTCGACAGGGCCAGGAAACACCATATATTTT
NA	TRBJ2-1	TRBD1	TRBV11-2	14	CASIPGQVTDEQFF	TGTGCCAGCATTCCGGGACAGGTGACCGATGAGCAGTTCTTC
NA	TRBJ1-2	NA	TRBV19	13	CASSSVANYGYTF	TGTGCCAGTAGCAGCGTAGCTAACTATGGCTACACCTTC
once	TRBJ2-1	TRBD2	TRBV28	14	CASSGLAGYDEQFF	TGTGCCAGCAGTGGACTAGCCGGCTACGATGAGCAGTTCTTC
NA	TRBJ2-3	NA	TRBV5-4	15	CASSFSMTSTDTQYF	TGTGCCAGCAGCTTTTCTATGACTAGCACAGATACGCAGTATTTT
NA	TRBJ1-2	TRBD1	TRBV7-2	13	CASSLGQGSGYTF	TGTGCCAGCAGCTTAGGACAGGGGAGTGGCTACACCTTC
once	TRBJ2-1	NA	TRBV5-1	15	CASSSAETSYNEQFF	TGCGCCAGCAGCTCAGCGGAGACCTCCTACAATGAGCAGTTCTTC
NA	TRBJ1-3	TRBD1	TRBV29-1	14	CSVGDRGRGNTIYF	TGCAGCGTGGGGGACAGGGGAAGGGGAAACACCATATATTTT
NA	TRBJ2-1	TRBD2	TRBV4-3	17	CASSQDGAGGPRAAQFF	TGCGCCAGCAGCCAAGATGGAGCGGGAGGGCCCCGAGCAGCGCAGTTCTTC
NA	TRBJ2-7	NA	TRBV16	13	CASSPRPGGEQYF	TGTGCCAGCAGCCCAAGACCTGGAGGAGAGCAGTACTTC
NA	TRBJ2-7	NA	TRBV7-2	18	CASSLDKGNSGRYGGQYF	TGTGCCAGCAGCTTAGACAAGGGTAATAGCGGCCGATATGGGGGGCAGTACTTC
NA	TRBJ1-5	NA	TRBV6-6	15	CASSYSPQGIQPQHF	TGTGCCAGCAGTTACTCGCCCCAAGGGATCCAGCCCCAGCATTTT
NA	TRBJ2-3	TRBD2	TRBV5-1	16	CASSWALAGDADTQYF	TGCGCCAGCAGCTGGGCACTAGCGGGAGACGCAGATACGCAGTATTTT
once	TRBJ1-5	NA	TRBV5-1	13	CASSAGPNQPQHF	TGCGCCAGCAGCGCCGGTCCCAATCAGCCCCAGCATTTT
NA	TRBJ1-3	TRBD1	TRBV9	15	CASSPLGTALNTIYF	TGTGCCAGCAGCCCCTTGGGGACAGCCCTAAACACCATATATTTT
once	TRBJ2-3	NA	TRBV5-5	11	CASTEGDTQYF	TGTGCCAGCACCGAGGGAGATACGCAGTATTTT
NA	TRBJ2-7	TRBD2	TRBV7-9	15	CASSSLAGDLSEQYF	TGTGCCAGCAGCTCCCTAGCGGGAGATCTCTCCGAGCAGTACTTC
NA	TRBJ2-3	TRBD1	TRBV7-2	15	CASSLLGQGWDTQYF	TGTGCCAGCAGCTTACTGGGACAGGGGTGGGATACGCAGTATTTT
NA	TRBJ1-3	NA	TRBV28	15	CASSPPTGSGNTIYF	TGTGCCAGCAGCCCCCCCACAGGCTCTGGAAACACCATATATTTT
NA	TRBJ1-1	TRBD1	TRBV7-3	15	CASSPQGGADTEAFF	TGTGCCAGCAGCCCCCAGGGGGGCGCAGACACTGAAGCTTTCTTT
few	TRBJ1-1	NA	TRBV5-1	14	CASSLTGQNTEAFF	TGCGCCAGCAGCTTGACGGGACAGAACACTGAAGCTTTCTTT
NA	TRBJ1-1	NA	TRBV9	13	CASSVHIGTEAFF	TGTGCCAGCAGCGTCCATATAGGGACTGAAGCTTTCTTT
NA	TRBJ1-1	NA	TRBV5-1	14	CASSLQGWGTEAFF	TGCGCCAGCAGCTTGCAGGGGTGGGGCACTGAAGCTTTCTTT
NA	TRBJ1-5	NA	TRBV6-1	13	CASSVGGGQPQHF	TGTGCCAGCAGTGTGGGTGGGGGTCAGCCCCAGCATTTT
NA	TRBJ1-3	NA	TRBV2	17	CASSITGRSSSGNTIYF	TGTGCCAGCAGTATAACGGGACGGTCTTCCTCTGGAAACACCATATATTTT
NA	TRBJ1-2	NA	TRBV5-1	14	CASSSSGVLYGYTF	TGCGCCAGCAGCTCCTCAGGCGTTCTCTATGGCTACACCTTC
NA	TRBJ2-7	TRBD2	TRBV4-2	16	CASSQVSGIGPYEQYF	TGTGCCAGCAGCCAGGTTAGCGGGATAGGGCCATACGAGCAGTACTTC
NA	TRBJ1-5	NA	TRBV19	16	CASSPQPGGSNQPQHF	TGTGCCAGTAGTCCCCAACCGGGGGGGAGCAATCAGCCCCAGCATTTT
NA	TRBJ2-7	NA	TRBV19	14	CASSIQGSSYEQYF	TGTGCCAGTAGTATACAGGGGAGCTCCTACGAGCAGTACTTC
NA	TRBJ2-1	NA	TRBV27	15	CASSLPGLPYNEQFF	TGTGCCAGCAGTCTCCCGGGTCTACCCTACAATGAGCAGTTCTTC
NA	TRBJ2-2	NA	TRBV7-7	13	CASSQDYVGELFF	TGTGCCAGCAGCCAAGACTACGTCGGGGAGCTGTTTTTT
NA	TRBJ2-3	TRBD2	TRBV5-4	17	CASRGTGGSAGTDTQYF	TGTGCCAGCAGGGGCACGGGGGGATCCGCTGGGACAGATACGCAGTATTTT
NA	TRBJ2-2	TRBD1	TRBV7-6	16	CASSLAWQGVTGELFF	TGTGCCAGCAGCTTAGCATGGCAGGGGGTCACCGGGGAGCTGTTTTTT